Each of the 7 T cell receptor beta chains below was sequenced from the same sample in a study of memory CD4+ T cells and cytomegalovirus serostatus. Libraries were prepared by immunoSEQ multiplex PCR; TCRdb keeps only in-frame clonotypes and omits some of them. The sample yields roughly 60,000 clones, roughly 80% seen once. Single viable CD3+CD4+CD8-CD45RO+ cells were sorted as the memory CD4+ T cells. The sequenced sample consisted of memory CD4+ T cells from blood. The source is an adult in good health and CMV-seronegative.

V and J are TRBV7-3 and TRBJ1-1, with D possibly matching TRBD1 (5 bases). V gave up 3 bases and J gave up 4 bases, with 12 bases separating them. CDR1 and CDR2 from the germline V gene are SGHTA and FQGTGA. CDR3 length: 14 amino acids. The CDR3: CASSLWGRGTEAFF. CDR3 DNA sequence: TGTGCCAGCAGCTTGTGGGGGAGGGGCACTGAAGCTTTCTTT.

The V call is TRBV5-4, the J call TRBJ2-7; 9 bases match TRBD1. CDR3 length equals 14 residues. Unmatched junction bases numbered 5, after V lost 3 bases and J lost 4 bases. Germline V lookup: CDR1 SGHNT, CDR2 YYREEE (reference sequence). The CDR3 DNA reads TGTGCCAGCAGCTGGGGACAGGGAGTGTACGAGCAGTACTTC. Encoded protein: CASSWGQGVYEQYF.

The rearrangement joins TRBV30 to TRBJ1-5, with no clear D. CDR3 length: 13 amino acids. Germline CDR1 and CDR2: GTSNPN and SVGIG (reference sequence). V was trimmed by 0 bases and J by 7 bases, leaving 10 bases between them. The CDR3 nucleotides are TGTGCCTGGAGTGTCCGGGAACGGCAGCCCCAGCATTTT. Translating gives CAWSVRERQPQHF.

The V call is TRBV5-4, the J call TRBJ2-2; D ambiguous. This CDR3 comprises 15 residues. Germline assignment: CDR1 SGHNT and CDR2 YYREEE (reference sequence). V was clipped by 4 bases and J by 1 base, with 11 bases between them. The CDR3 spells CASSRAGGNTGELFF. The DNA for the CDR3 is TGTGCCAGCAGCCGGGCCGGCGGGAACACCGGGGAGCTGTTTTTT.

The V gene is TRBV4-2, the J gene TRBJ2-3; 12 bases map to TRBD1. The germline V gene has CDR1 LGHNA and CDR2 YNFKEQ. The length of the CDR3 is 16 residues. With V trimmed by 4 bases and J by 3 bases, 5 bases remained unmatched. CDR3 in amino acids: CASSRSGQGATDTQYF. CDR3 nucleotide sequence: TGTGCCAGCAGCCGCTCGGGACAGGGGGCTACAGATACGCAGTATTTT.

This rearrangement joins TRBV14 to TRBJ2-7; 11 positions agree with TRBD2. Germline V gene data show CDR1 as SGHDN and CDR2 as FVKESK. The CDR3 consists of 16 residues. V was clipped by 0 bases and J by 5 bases; unmatched bases: 6. The CDR3 DNA sequence: TGTGCCAGCAGCCAAGATCAAGTGACTAGCGGGAACGAGCAGTACTTC. Its translation is CASSQDQVTSGNEQYF.

The CDR3: CASGFGYEQYF. In DNA, the CDR3 is TGTGCCAGCGGATTTGGCTACGAGCAGTACTTC. The rearrangement links TRBV13 to TRBJ2-7; D is uncertain. CDR1 and CDR2 (germline): PRHDT, FYEKMQ (reference sequence). V lost 8 bases, J lost 3 bases, and 8 bases lay in between. The length of the CDR3 is 11 residues.